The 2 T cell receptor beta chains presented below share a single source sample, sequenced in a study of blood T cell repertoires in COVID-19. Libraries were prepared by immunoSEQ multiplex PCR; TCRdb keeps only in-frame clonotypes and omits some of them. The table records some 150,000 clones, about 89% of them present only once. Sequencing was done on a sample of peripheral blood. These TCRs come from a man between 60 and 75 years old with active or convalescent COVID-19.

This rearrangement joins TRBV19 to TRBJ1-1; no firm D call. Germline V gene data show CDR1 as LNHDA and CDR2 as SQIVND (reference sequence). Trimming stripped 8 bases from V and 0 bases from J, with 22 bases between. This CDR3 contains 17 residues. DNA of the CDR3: TGTGCCAGTGCCCCCCCAATGAGGGCTGTAATGAACACTGAAGCTTTCTTT. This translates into CASAPPMRAVMNTEAFF.

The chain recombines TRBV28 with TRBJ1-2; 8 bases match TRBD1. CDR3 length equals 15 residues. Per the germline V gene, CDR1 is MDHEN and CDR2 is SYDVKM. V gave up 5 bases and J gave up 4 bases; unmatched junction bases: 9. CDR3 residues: CASSETGGEIYGYTF. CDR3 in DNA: TGTGCCAGCAGTGAAACAGGGGGGGAAATCTATGGCTACACCTTC.